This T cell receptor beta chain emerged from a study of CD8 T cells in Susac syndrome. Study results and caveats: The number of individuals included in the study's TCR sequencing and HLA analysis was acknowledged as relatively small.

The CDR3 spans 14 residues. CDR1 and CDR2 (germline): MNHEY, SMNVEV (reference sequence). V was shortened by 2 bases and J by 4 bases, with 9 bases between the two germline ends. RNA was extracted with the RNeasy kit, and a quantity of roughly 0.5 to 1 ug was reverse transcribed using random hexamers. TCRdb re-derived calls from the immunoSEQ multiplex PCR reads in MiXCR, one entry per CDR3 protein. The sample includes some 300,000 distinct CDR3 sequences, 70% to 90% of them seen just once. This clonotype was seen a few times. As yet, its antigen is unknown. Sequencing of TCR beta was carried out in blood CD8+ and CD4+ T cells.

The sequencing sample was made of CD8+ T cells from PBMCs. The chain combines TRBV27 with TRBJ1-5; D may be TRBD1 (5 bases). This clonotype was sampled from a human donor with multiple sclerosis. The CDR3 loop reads CASSLTGGNQPQHF. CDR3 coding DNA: TGTGCCAGCAGTTTAACCGGGGGGAATCAGCCCCAGCATTTT.